This TCR beta chain was captured by sequencing in a study of long-term antiretroviral therapy in people with HIV. Version v3.0 of the immunoSEQ assay was performed at survey level. Target depth was roughly 35,000-50,000 T-cell genomes per sample. Profiling relied on immunoSEQ multiplex PCR, and the TCRdb table lists in-frame clones only, not all of them. The repertoire has just over 35,000 clones, around 80% of them found once; the top ten carry around 6.5%. The study, taken as a whole, reports: The blood, collected between about 2003 and 2018, was possibly taken under older ART regimens.

With regard to this clone: Its cognate antigen is unknown.

The CDR3 has 15 amino acids. Germline V gives CDR1 MNHEY, CDR2 SVGAGI. With 6 bases clipped from V and 4 bases from J, the junction kept 10 bases outside the gene matches. The source of this sequence is a man between 18 and 29 years old with HIV. Material: unsorted PBMCs, obtained 0.6 years after starting antiretroviral therapy. The chain couples TRBV6-5 to TRBJ2-5; 8 bases fit TRBD2. The CDR3 reads CASSRRGGPRETQYF. The CDR3 DNA reads TGTGCCAGCAGCCGCCGGGGGGGGCCGCGAGAGACCCAGTACTTC.